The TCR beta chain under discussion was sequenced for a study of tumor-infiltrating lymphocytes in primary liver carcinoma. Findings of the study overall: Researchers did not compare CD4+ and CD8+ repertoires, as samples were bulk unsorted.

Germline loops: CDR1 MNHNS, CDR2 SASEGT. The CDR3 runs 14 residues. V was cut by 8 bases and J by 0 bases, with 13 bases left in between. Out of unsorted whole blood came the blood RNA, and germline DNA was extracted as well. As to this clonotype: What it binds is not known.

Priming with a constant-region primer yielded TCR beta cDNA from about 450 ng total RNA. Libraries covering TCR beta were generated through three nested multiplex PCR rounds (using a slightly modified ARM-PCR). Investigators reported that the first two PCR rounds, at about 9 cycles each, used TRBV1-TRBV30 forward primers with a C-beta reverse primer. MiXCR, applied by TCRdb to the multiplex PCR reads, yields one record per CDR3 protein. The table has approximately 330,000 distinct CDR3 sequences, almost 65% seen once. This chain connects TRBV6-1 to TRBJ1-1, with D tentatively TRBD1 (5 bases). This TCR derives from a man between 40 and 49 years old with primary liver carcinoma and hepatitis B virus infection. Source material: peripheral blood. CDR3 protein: CASGRGGMNTEAFF. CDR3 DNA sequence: TGTGCCAGCGGCCGGGGCGGGATGAACACTGAAGCTTTCTTT.